This T cell receptor beta chain was documented in a study of blood T cell repertoires in COVID-19. Study details: Sites in the United States, Italy and Spain provided acute and convalescent COVID-19 samples. Nucleic acid was either cDNA or gDNA, and it came from T cells, B-cell-depleted T cells, or PBMCs.

Authors' data handling: Estimated nucleated cell counts came from reference gene primer amplification. Clones were sequenced by immunoSEQ multiplex PCR, and TCRdb holds only the in-frame ones, with some missing. The V and J calls and clone size come from that table; D and trimming were worked out from the DNA. The sample shows about 50,000 clones, approximately 91% of them seen only once. J was trimmed by 1 base and V by 5 bases; bases with no gene match: 8. Germline V gives CDR1 SQVTM, CDR2 ANQGSEA. This CDR3 has 15 amino acids. The TCR comes from a woman of 80 years or more with acute or convalescent COVID-19. Sequencing was carried out using peripheral blood. The chain is built from TRBV29-1 and TRBJ2-5; 9 bases agree with TRBD1. Here the CDR3 DNA reads TGCAGCGTTCCTAGGACAGGGGCCTTCCAAGAGACCCAGTACTTC. This codes for CSVPRTGAFQETQYF.